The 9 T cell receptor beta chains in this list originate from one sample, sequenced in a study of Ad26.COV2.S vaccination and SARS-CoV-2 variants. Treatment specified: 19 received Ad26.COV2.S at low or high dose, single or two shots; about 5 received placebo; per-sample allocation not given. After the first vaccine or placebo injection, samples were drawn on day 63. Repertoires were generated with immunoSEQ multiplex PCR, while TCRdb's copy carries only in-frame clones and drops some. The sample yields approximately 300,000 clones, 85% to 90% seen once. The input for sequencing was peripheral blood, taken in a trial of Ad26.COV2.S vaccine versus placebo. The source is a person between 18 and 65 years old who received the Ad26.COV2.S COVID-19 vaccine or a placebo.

The CDR3 sequence is CASSPSANPRSRVAYQETQYF. Written as DNA, the CDR3 is TGTGCCAGCAGCCCCTCGGCGAACCCACGGAGCCGGGTGGCGTACCAAGAGACCCAGTACTTC. The rearrangement links TRBV7-6 to TRBJ2-5; D remains ambiguous. The CDR3 has 21 amino acids. Trimming stripped 5 bases from V and 0 bases from J, with 31 bases between. Germline assignment: CDR1 SGHVS and CDR2 FNYEAQ.

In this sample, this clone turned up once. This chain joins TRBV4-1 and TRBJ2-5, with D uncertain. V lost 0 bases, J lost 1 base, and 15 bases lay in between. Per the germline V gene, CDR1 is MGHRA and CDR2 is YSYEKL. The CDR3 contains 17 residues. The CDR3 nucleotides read TGCGCCAGCAGCCAAGATCAAAGTCTGTTCGGCCAAGAGACCCAGTACTTC. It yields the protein CASSQDQSLFGQETQYF.

The CDR3 sequence is CASSLGSSGLNEQFF. As DNA, the CDR3 is TGTGCCAGCAGCTTAGGTTCTAGCGGGCTCAATGAGCAGTTCTTC. The V gene is TRBV11-3, the J gene TRBJ2-1; 8 bases line up with TRBD2. V shed 1 base and J 6 bases; nucleotides not matched to a gene: 5. This CDR3 comprises 15 residues. The germline V gene has CDR1 SGHNT and CDR2 YENEEA.

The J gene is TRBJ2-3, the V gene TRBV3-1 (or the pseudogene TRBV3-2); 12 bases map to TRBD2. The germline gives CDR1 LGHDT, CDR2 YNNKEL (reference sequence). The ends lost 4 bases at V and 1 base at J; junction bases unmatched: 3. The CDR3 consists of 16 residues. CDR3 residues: CASSPRLAGGTDTQYF. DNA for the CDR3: TGTGCCAGCAGCCCCCGACTAGCGGGGGGCACAGATACGCAGTATTTT.

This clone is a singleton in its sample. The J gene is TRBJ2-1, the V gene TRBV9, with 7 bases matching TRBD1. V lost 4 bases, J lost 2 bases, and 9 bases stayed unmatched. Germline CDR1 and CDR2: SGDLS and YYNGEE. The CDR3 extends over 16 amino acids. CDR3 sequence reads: CASSSRTGNTYNEQFF. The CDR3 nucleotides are TGTGCCAGCAGCTCGAGGACAGGTAACACCTACAATGAGCAGTTCTTC.

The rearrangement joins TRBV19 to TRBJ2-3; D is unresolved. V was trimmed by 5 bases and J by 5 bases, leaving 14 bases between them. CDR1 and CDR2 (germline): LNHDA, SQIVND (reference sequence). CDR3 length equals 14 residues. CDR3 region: CASSVPRTGDTQYF. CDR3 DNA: TGTGCCAGTAGTGTACCCCGGACGGGAGATACGCAGTATTTT.

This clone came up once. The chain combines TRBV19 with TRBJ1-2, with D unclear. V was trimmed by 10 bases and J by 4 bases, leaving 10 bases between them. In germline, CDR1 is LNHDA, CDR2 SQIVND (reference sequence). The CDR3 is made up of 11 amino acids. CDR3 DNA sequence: TGTGCCACCCGCGGCAGCTATGGCTACACCTTC. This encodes CATRGSYGYTF.

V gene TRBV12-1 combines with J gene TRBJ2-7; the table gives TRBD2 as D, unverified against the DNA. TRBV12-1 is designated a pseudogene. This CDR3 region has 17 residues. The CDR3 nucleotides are TGTGCCAGCAGCTTTAGGACTACAGGTTCTCTCTCCTACGAGCAGTACTTC. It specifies CASSFRTTGSLSYEQYF.

Here the CDR3 DNA reads TGTGCCAGCAGTTCGGCCAGCGGGGGGCAAGACAATGAGCAGTTCTTC. Its protein is CASSSASGGQDNEQFF. The genes are TRBV6-5 and TRBJ2-1; 9 bases agree with TRBD2. From germline, CDR1 is MNHEY and CDR2 SVGAGI. Trimming took 4 bases from V and 5 from J; bases not matched to a gene: 9. CDR3 length: 16 residues.